The T cell receptor (beta chain) described here comes from a study of T-cell reconstitution after alpha-beta-depleted transplantation in children. Germline assignment: CDR1 SGHRS and CDR2 YFSETQ. The CDR3 consists of 14 residues. Trimming cost V 0 bases and J 1 base, with 7 bases left between them. This clonotype has at least ten counts. The TCRbeta library incorporated unique molecular identifiers. TCRdb fed the PCR reads into MiXCR, producing one record per CDR3 protein. The repertoire has roughly 180,000 distinct CDR3 sequences, just over 14% of them found once; the top ten carry about 12%. The chain carries TRBV5-1 and TRBJ2-5; D gene ambiguous. Sequenced material: PBMCs from the stem cell graft donor, taken from the stem cell graft. The TCR sequence derives from a human donor who donated a stem cell graft to a child with acute lymphoblastic leukemia. The chain's CDR3 is CASSLVPSQETQYF. In DNA, the CDR3 is TGCGCCAGCAGCTTGGTTCCCAGCCAAGAGACCCAGTACTTC.